This TCR beta chain stems from a study of CD8 T cells in Susac syndrome. Sequencing of TCR beta was performed on blood CD8+ T cells and on blood CD4+ T cells. Negative isolation was used for CD8+ and CD4+ T cells, and FACS enrichment was applied to TEMRA cells. Looked up from germline, CDR1 is SGHTA and CDR2 is FQGNSA. Trimming pared 3 bases from V and 8 bases from J, leaving 14 bases between. There are 14 residues in the CDR3. A quantity of about 0.5 to 1 ug RNA underwent reverse transcription using random hexamers. An immunoSEQ multiplex PCR amplified TCR beta CDR3 over 54 Vbeta and 13 Jbeta. MiXCR, applied by TCRdb to the immunoSEQ multiplex PCR reads, yields one record per CDR3 protein. The sample has about 180,000 distinct CDR3 sequences, 90% to 95% seen once.

The chain carries TRBV7-2 and TRBJ2-1; D tentatively reads TRBD1 or TRBD2 (5 bases each). The sequence derives from a human donor with Susac syndrome. Sequencing was performed on CD4+ T cells from PBMCs. CDR3 sequence: CASSFGALGDEQFF. The CDR3 coding sequence is TGTGCCAGCAGCTTTGGGGCTCTGGGGGATGAGCAGTTCTTC.